This TCR beta chain comes out of a study of T cells in women clearing cervical HPV infection. Study conclusions and caveats: Richness differences could reflect unmeasured T-cell content per sample. Combining TCR richness with V gene abundances gave approximately 0.8 AUC.

The J segment lost 9 bases and the V segment lost 5 bases, leaving 16 bases of the junction unmatched. The germline gives CDR1 MDHEN, CDR2 SYDVKM. The CDR3 contains 17 residues. The data were produced by immunoSEQ multiplex PCR, yet TCRdb's version contains in-frame clones alone and is incomplete. Reported are about 48,000 clones; the ten largest clones contain 1.5% to 2%. Prevalent HPV16 infections were excluded; only incident single HPV16 infections included. As for this clone: Its antigen is unknown. The read is 3 residues too short to cover the CDR3 end, so that end is filled in from the germline J gene.

This TCR came from a woman between 18 and 70 years old with a cervical HPV16 infection that either progressed to CIN3+ or cleared (not recorded which). The material sequenced was blood buffy coat. The chain combines TRBV28 with TRBJ2-1; 10 positions match TRBD1. CDR3 DNA, as far as it was read: TGTGCCAGCAGTGTAGACCCCGGGACAGGGGCTCTCAGTGAG. Its translation: CASSVDPGTGALSE. The CDR3, in full, reads CASSVDPGTGALSEQFF.